This entry concerns a single T cell receptor (beta chain). The authors' processing: Amplified reference gene primers provided the basis for estimating nucleated cell counts. Method: immunoSEQ multiplex PCR; TCRdb's copy keeps in-frame clones and lacks some. Clone size and V and J calls were adopted from that table, with D and trimming inferred from the DNA. This sample has 130,000 or so clones, with about 88% found just once. This entry belongs to a study of blood T cell repertoires in COVID-19. Study-wide background: Nucleic acid was either cDNA or gDNA, and it came from T cells, B-cell-depleted T cells, or PBMCs.

Germline CDR1 is KGHSH and CDR2 is LQKENI. Trimming shortened V by 3 bases and J by 7 bases, and 10 bases separated the two germline ends. The CDR3 totals 12 residues. This TCR derives from a human donor in a cohort sampled during active COVID-19. The sample consisted of peripheral blood. The genes are TRBV18 and TRBJ2-7; D unclear. This CDR3 is CASSPIPGEQYF. The CDR3 nucleotides are TGTGCCAGCTCACCTATTCCCGGGGAGCAGTACTTC.